This T cell receptor (beta chain) was obtained from a study of graft-versus-host responses after intestinal transplantation. Study information: The study gave all recipients anti-thymocyte globulin induction, then tacrolimus and steroids for two to three years. Study-level findings and limits: GvH clonotypes were identified within recipient marrow, with a subset emerging first in ileum or blood. There was an association between peak levels of circulating GvH clones and early post-transplant HvG declines.

Sequencing was performed with immunoSEQ multiplex PCR; in TCRdb, only in-frame clones are kept and a portion is missing. The profile covers almost 55,000 clones, with about 89% appearing a single time and approximately 5.5% taken by the ten largest. With regard to this clone: Its cognate antigen is unknown.

This sequence originates from a human patient who received an intestinal transplant, so some T cells may come from the graft donor. The sequencing used PBMCs, collected roughly 95 weeks after intestinal transplant.

CDR3 in DNA: TGTGCCAGCAGCTTAGTTGAGACAGGGCATGGCTACACCTTC. Its protein product is CASSLVETGHGYTF. This rearrangement joins TRBV7-8 to TRBJ1-2, with TRBD1 matching over 7 bases. This CDR3 is 14 amino acids long. V shed 1 base, J shed 6 bases, and the junction held 5 bases outside the gene matches. Germline-derived CDR1 and CDR2 are SGHVS and FQNEAQ.